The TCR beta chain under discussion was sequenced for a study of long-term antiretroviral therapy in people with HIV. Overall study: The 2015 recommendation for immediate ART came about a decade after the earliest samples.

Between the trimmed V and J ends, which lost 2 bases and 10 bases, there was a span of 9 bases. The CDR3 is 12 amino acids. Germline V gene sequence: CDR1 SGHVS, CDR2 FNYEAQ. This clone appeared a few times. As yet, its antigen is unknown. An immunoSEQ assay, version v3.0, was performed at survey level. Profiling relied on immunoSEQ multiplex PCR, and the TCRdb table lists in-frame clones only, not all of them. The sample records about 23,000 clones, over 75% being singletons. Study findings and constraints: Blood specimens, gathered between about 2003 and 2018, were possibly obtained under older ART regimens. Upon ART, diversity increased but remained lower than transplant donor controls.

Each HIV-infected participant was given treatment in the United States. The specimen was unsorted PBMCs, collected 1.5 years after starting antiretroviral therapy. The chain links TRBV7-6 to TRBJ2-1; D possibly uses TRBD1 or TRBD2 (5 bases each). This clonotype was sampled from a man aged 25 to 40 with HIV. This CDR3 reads CASSLTRGEQFF. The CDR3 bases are TGTGCCAGCAGCTTAACGAGGGGCGAGCAGTTCTTC.